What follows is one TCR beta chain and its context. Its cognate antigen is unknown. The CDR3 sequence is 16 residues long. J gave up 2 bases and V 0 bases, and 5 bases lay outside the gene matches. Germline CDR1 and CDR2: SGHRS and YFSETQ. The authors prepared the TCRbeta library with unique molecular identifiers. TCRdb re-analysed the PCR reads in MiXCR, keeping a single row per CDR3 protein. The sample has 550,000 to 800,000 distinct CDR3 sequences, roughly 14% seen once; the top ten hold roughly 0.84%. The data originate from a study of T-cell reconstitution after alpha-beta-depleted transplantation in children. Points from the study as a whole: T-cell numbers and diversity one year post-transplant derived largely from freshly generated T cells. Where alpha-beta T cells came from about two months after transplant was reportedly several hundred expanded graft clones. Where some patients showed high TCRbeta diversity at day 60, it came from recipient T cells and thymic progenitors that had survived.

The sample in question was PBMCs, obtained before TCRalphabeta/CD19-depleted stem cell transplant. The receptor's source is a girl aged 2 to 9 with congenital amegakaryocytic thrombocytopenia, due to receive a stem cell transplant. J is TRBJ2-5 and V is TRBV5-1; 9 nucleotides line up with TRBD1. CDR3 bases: TGCGCCAGCAGCTTGGCCCCGGGACAGGGTCAAGAGACCCAGTACTTC. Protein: CASSLAPGQGQETQYF.